Listed here are 2 T cell receptor beta chains from one sample, sequenced in a study of blood T cells in healthy people across ages. Primed by a sample-barcoded 5' primer and a J-beta primer mix, a second PCR proceeded for about 6 to 12 cycles. Each CDR3 protein is one row after TCRdb ran MiXCR on the 5' RACE reads. The top ten hold roughly 25% of the sample, which has nearly 800,000 distinct CDR3 sequences, roughly 50% seen once. Sequences were obtained from blood. All receptors come from a man in his forties in good health.

This clonotype has just a few counts. This chain connects TRBV29-1 to TRBJ2-5, with 7 positions matching TRBD2. V lost 4 bases, J lost 5 bases, and 10 bases stayed unmatched. The CDR3 sequence is 14 residues long. The germline V gene has CDR1 SQVTM and CDR2 ANQGSEA. The CDR3 here is CSVVVAGVWETQYF. CDR3 nucleotide sequence: TGCAGCGTTGTAGTGGCGGGGGTCTGGGAGACCCAGTACTTC.

This clonotype was detected many times. DNA for the CDR3: TGTGCCAGCAGCTTATATTGGAATGAGCAGTTCTTC. It codes for CASSLYWNEQFF. The chain joins TRBV7-2 to TRBJ2-1, with D unresolved. Germline CDR1 is SGHTA and CDR2 is FQGNSA. The CDR3 covers 12 residues. V lost 2 bases and J 7 bases, leaving 6 bases between the germline ends. Filled out from reference TRBV7-2 and TRBJ2-1, the complete variable domain reads GAGVSQSPSNKVTEKGKDVELRCDPISGHTALYWYRQSLGQGLEFLIYFQGNSAPDKSGLPSDRFSAERTGGSVSTLTIQRTQQEDSAVYLCASSLYWNEQFFGPGTRLTVL.